The subject of this entry is one T cell receptor beta chain. The antigen is undetermined. Primers included in the PCR were 60 Vbeta and 13 Jbeta primers. This table comes from immunoSEQ multiplex PCR, and its TCRdb copy is limited to in-frame clones, with some not included. Here the sample spans about 170,000 clones, 80% to 90% being singletons. This record belongs to a study of cytomegalovirus exposure and HLA in healthy donors. Findings of the study overall: In a later analysis, CMV-associated beta chains were mostly HLA-associated, it appeared. V- and J-gene trimming of TCR beta was linked (in a later analysis) to a missense DCLRE1C variant. In an earlier analysis, in several hundred donors, most V segments appeared productive either ~87% or ~30% of the time.

The CDR3 loop spans 15 amino acids. Between the trimmed V and J ends, which lost 4 bases and 4 bases, there was a span of 16 bases. Germline V gives CDR1 MDHEN, CDR2 SYDVKM. The sequence was collected from a male donor in good health and CMV-seronegative. Sequences were obtained from PBMCs. The genes are TRBV28 and TRBJ2-5; D ambiguous. The CDR3 DNA follows: TGTGCCAGCAGTTCCCCTGGGCCTATCACAGAGACCCAGTACTTC. Translating gives CASSSPGPITETQYF.